The sequence of this T cell receptor beta chain was determined in a study of identical twins listed by TCRdb under 2016. In terms of the full investigation: TCR alpha and beta repertoires from monozygotic twins, unrelated adults of various ages and cord blood were deep-sequenced to test whether fetal clonotypes persist. To rule out contamination, replicate twin experiments were performed at different times with different library preparation protocols. Findings and caveats that apply to the study as a whole: A weaker excess of twin sharing was found in beta out-of-frame sequences because the signal-to-noise ratio was lowered by fewer shared sequences. Recombination models systematically underestimated out-of-frame TCR alpha sharing in monozygotic twins but agreed with sharing between unrelated individuals. Compared with coincidental sharing between unrelated individuals, out-of-frame TCR alpha sequences shared between twins showed an excess of sequences with low generation probability. Abundant cord blood beta clonotypes had fewer insertions, young adult naive repertoires showed a similar but weaker trend, and memory repertoires showed no such trend. Zero-insertion analyses could be partly confounded by invariant T cells such as MAIT and iNKT, although diverse VJ usage argued against such confounding for most clonotypes. Because the same donors could not be followed over many years, the conclusions relied on cross-sectional statistical analysis.

Only healthy Caucasian donors were included. Three unrelated non-twin adults were also sequenced: a male aged 18 to 29, a male aged 50 to 60 and a female aged 50 to 60. Using Miltenyi CD45RO+ enrichment and human naive T-cell isolation kits, memory (CD45RO+) and naive T cells were isolated from PBMC. For CDR1 and CDR2, the germline V gene lists SGHRS and YFSETQ. V is pared back by 4 bases and J by 3 bases, with 20 bases lying between the germline termini. The CDR3 contains 18 residues, cysteine and phenylalanine counted. The only DNA kept is the CDR3, 54 bases in frame from the first base. The library was prepared using 5' RACE. Sequencing was performed on an Illumina HiSeq 2000. A universal primer binding site was added through template switching, and the final cDNA carried a unique molecular identifier so that TCR cDNA molecules could be counted accurately. Specific primers in the conserved constant-segment region were used to synthesize first-strand cDNA for the TCR alpha and beta chains. To control for contamination, every cDNA library carried two barcodes: a SMART-Mk sample barcode plus Illumina barcodes. TruSeq adapter sequences along with Illumina sample barcodes were introduced in two successive PCR steps. Sequencing of the TCR alpha and beta cDNA libraries was done on the Illumina HiSeq platform using custom primers. Regarding the original processing steps: MiGEC processed the raw reads to extract unique molecular identifiers, while MiXCR was used to determine the CDR3 positions. Recombination models were inferred per individual with the repgenHMM and IGoR tools using an EM algorithm. Shared clonotype analysis was performed with the tcR package in R, normalizing sharing by the product of cloneset sizes. To study raw recombination without the effects of thymic and clonal selection, out-of-frame nonproductive sequences were analyzed. In TCRdb, the public reads were trimmed at Q25 with fastp and aligned with MiXCR, with productive beta chains retained. Entries that share a CDR3 protein sequence are merged under the most common genes and DNA. These V and J calls originate from TCRdb's pipeline instead of the authors' own analysis. Recorded for this sample are approximately 690,000 distinct CDR3 sequences; less than 7% of them occurred a single time. The ten largest clones add up to 1.5% to 2% of the sample.

In regard to this clonotype: Its antigen target is currently unknown. No base quality values were provided; no much bigger clone lies one nucleotide off.

Sequencing was done on a sample of naive T cells sorted from blood. The sample's cell subset or site, from its label and the paper: cells isolated with a human naive T-cell isolation kit. The rearranged chain carries TRBV5-1 and TRBJ2-6, with TRBD1 as a weak D call on 5 bases. This receptor was identified in a man aged 18 to 30 in good health. The DNA sequence is TGCGCCAGCAGCACCGGGCAGGGCGCTGTTAATGGGGCCAACGTCCTGACTTTC. Its amino acids are CASSTGQGAVNGANVLTF. This CDR3, with the reference TRBV5-1 and TRBJ2-6 proteins standing in past its ends, gives the full variable domain KAGVTQTPRYLIKTRGQQVTLSCSPISGHRSVSWYQQTPGQGLQFLFEYFSETQRNKGNFPGRFSGRQFSNSRSEMNVSTLELGDSALYLCASSTGQGAVNGANVLTFGAGSRLTVL.